These T cell receptor beta chains were read from a single sample in a study of blood T cell repertoires in COVID-19. Sequencing used immunoSEQ multiplex PCR; TCRdb keeps in-frame clones, though not all of them. The repertoire holds around 260,000 clones, with approximately 87% as singletons. The sample comprised peripheral blood. All receptors come from a man in his sixties who had recovered from COVID-19. Each CDR3 is given with its conserved first and last residue. D genes are given only for firm matches. Part of the rows lack a size; the others show once, few, many or a class for expanded clones.

>TRBJ1-6|-|15|-|TRBV3-1/TRBV3-2
TGTGCCAGCAGCCAAGAAGGAGCTAGAGGTTCACCCCTCCACTTT
CASSQEGARGSPLHF
>TRBJ2-1|once|15|TRBD1|TRBV11-2
TGTGCCAGCAGCTCTCAGGGGGCTTCCTACAATGAGCAGTTCTTC
CASSSQGASYNEQFF
>TRBJ1-5|few|16|-|TRBV27
TGTGCCACCCGTCCCCCTAGAGGGCATGGCAATCAGCCCCAGCATTTT
CATRPPRGHGNQPQHF
>TRBJ2-7|-|13|TRBD1|TRBV19
TGTGCCAGTAGTAAGGGACAGGGGTACGAGCAGTACTTC
CASSKGQGYEQYF
>TRBJ2-1|-|14|-|TRBV5-1
TGCGCCAGCAGCTTGGGACAGCCATTCAATGAGCAGTTCTTC
CASSLGQPFNEQFF
>TRBJ2-6|-|17|-|TRBV5-1
TGCGCCAGCAGCTTACGAGGGAGGTTCCCTGGGGCCAACGTCCTGACTTTC
CASSLRGRFPGANVLTF
>TRBJ2-5|-|15|-|TRBV29-1
TGCAGCGTTGAGGCAGGTTCAGTAGTGCAAGAGACCCAGTACTTC
CSVEAGSVVQETQYF
>TRBJ2-1|-|14|TRBD1|TRBV11-3
TGTGCCAGCAGCGAGGGGGCAGTTTACAATGAGCAGTTCTTC
CASSEGAVYNEQFF
>TRBJ2-1|-|16|TRBD2|TRBV9
TGTGCCAGCAGCTACAGACTAGCGGGAACATACAATGAGCAGTTCTTC
CASSYRLAGTYNEQFF
>TRBJ2-1|-|15|TRBD2|TRBV7-2
TGTGCCAGCAGCTTAGTGGCGGGAGCCTACAATGAGCAGTTCTTC
CASSLVAGAYNEQFF
>TRBJ1-1|-|17|TRBD1|TRBV5-8
TGTGCCAGCAGCTTGGGACAGGGTGGGGTTCGTGGGCCTGAAGCTTTCTTT
CASSLGQGGVRGPEAFF